This entry lists 7 T cell receptor beta chains sequenced from one sample in a study of radiation and T cells in renal cell carcinoma. Only in-frame clones appear in the TCRdb table, and some are missing; sequencing was by immunoSEQ multiplex PCR. This table has some 150,000 clones, roughly 86% appearing once. Time point specified: blood 2 weeks post-SBRT. Treatment defined: 15 Gy SBRT to primary tumor, nephrectomy 4 weeks later. This sample comprised blood, obtained from a patient whose treatment included radiotherapy and nephrectomy. The origin of the receptors is a woman aged 45-65 years with renal cell carcinoma.

The chain joins TRBV29-1 to TRBJ2-5; tentative D call: TRBD2 (6 bases). Germline loops: CDR1 SQVTM, CDR2 ANQGSEA. Trimming took 1 base from V and 5 from J, leaving 11 bases between them. The CDR3 spans 13 residues. The CDR3 nucleotides are TGCAGCGTTGAAGGGCAGGGAGGCGAGACCCAGTACTTC. Residues: CSVEGQGGETQYF.

The V and J genes are TRBV30 and TRBJ2-1; weak D call: TRBD2 (5 bases). CDR1 GTSNPN and CDR2 SVGIG come from the germline V gene (reference sequence). This CDR3 contains 11 residues. The ends were cut back, 7 bases at V and 4 bases at J, with 8 bases in the middle. CDR3 nucleotides: TGTGCCTACGGGGAATACAATGAGCAGTTCTTC. It encodes CAYGEYNEQFF.

The chain links TRBV5-1 to TRBJ2-3; possible D gene TRBD2, 6 bases. Germline lookup yields CDR1 SGHRS and CDR2 YFSETQ. CDR3 size: 18 residues. V was shortened by 0 bases and J by 0 bases, with 17 bases between the two germline ends. The CDR3 nucleotides read TGCGCCAGCAGCTTGGGGGGTAGCTTGGGAGGTAGCACAGATACGCAGTATTTT. Its translation is CASSLGGSLGGSTDTQYF.

This chain's CDR3 is CASRETGYSYEQYF. The CDR3 DNA sequence: TGTGCCAGCAGGGAGACAGGGTACTCCTACGAGCAGTACTTC. This chain links TRBV2 with TRBJ2-7; the match to TRBD1 covers 7 bases. Losses at the gene ends were 6 bases for V and 0 bases for J; bases not matched to a gene: 5. The CDR3 loop spans 14 amino acids. The germline V gene has CDR1 SNHLY and CDR2 FYNNEI.

This chain joins TRBV6-1 and TRBJ2-7; D is possibly TRBD2 (5 bases). The germline gives CDR1 MNHNS, CDR2 SASEGT. The germline V and J ends were trimmed by 6 bases and 6 bases, with 18 bases remaining between them. CDR3 length: 14 amino acids. The CDR3 region is CASSQGRARGEQYF. As DNA, the CDR3 is TGTGCCAGCAGCCAAGGACGGGCACGGGGCGAGCAGTACTTC.

The chain is built from TRBV19 and TRBJ1-5; D not resolved. Germline-derived CDR1 and CDR2 are LNHDA and SQIVND (reference sequence). The V end was cut by 9 bases, the J end by 3 bases, with 21 bases between. This CDR3 has 16 amino acids. The CDR3 DNA is TGTGCCAGCCAGGATGTGGGGTTAAACCTCAATCAGCCCCAGCATTTT. It encodes CASQDVGLNLNQPQHF. The whole variable domain, filled in from reference TRBV19 and TRBJ1-5, reads DGGITQSPKYLFRKEGQNVTLSCEQNLNHDAMYWYRQDPGQGLRLIYYSQIVNDFQKGDIAEGYSVSREKKESFPLTVTSAQKNPTAFYLCASQDVGLNLNQPQHFGDGTRLSIL.

This clone appeared a few times. V and J are TRBV5-4 and TRBJ2-2; the D gene is possibly TRBD2 (6 bases). Germline V gives CDR1 SGHNT, CDR2 YYREEE (reference sequence). The CDR3 loop spans 19 amino acids. The V and J ends lost 4 bases and 1 base respectively, with 23 bases between them. In DNA form, the CDR3 reads TGTGCCAGCAGCCCCTATTGGCGGGGTCCTAGATTGAACACCGGGGAGCTGTTTTTT. This gives the protein CASSPYWRGPRLNTGELFF.